The 5 T cell receptor beta chains below were found in one sample sequenced in a study of blood T cell repertoires in COVID-19. Data came from immunoSEQ multiplex PCR; TCRdb stores just in-frame clones and leaves some out. The profile shows approximately 210,000 clones, roughly 91% of them singletons. The sample taken for sequencing was PBMCs or T cells enriched from blood (not recorded which). All receptors derive from a man aged 25 to 40 in a cohort exposed to, infected with or recovered from COVID-19 (not recorded which).

This clone was observed a single time. CDR3 coding DNA: TGTGCCAGCAGCTACAGGGGGGGCACTGAAGCTTTCTTT. It specifies CASSYRGGTEAFF. The chain employs TRBV7-3 and TRBJ1-1, with 8 bases lining up with TRBD1. This CDR3 has 13 residues. Germline V lookup: CDR1 SGHTA, CDR2 FQGTGA. Unmatched junction bases numbered 2, after V lost 4 bases and J lost 4 bases.

The gene calls are TRBV2 and TRBJ1-1; 7 nucleotides agree with TRBD1. Germline V gene data show CDR1 as SNHLY and CDR2 as FYNNEI. The V gene end was trimmed by 6 bases and the J gene end by 4 bases; junction bases not matched to a gene: 11. The CDR3 spans 15 residues. CDR3 nucleotide sequence: TGTGCCAGCAGCTCACTCCTACAGGGGTTCACTGAAGCTTTCTTT. Protein sequence: CASSSLLQGFTEAFF.

V and J are TRBV28 and TRBJ1-2; no definite D call. The germline V and J ends were trimmed by 5 bases and 7 bases, with 17 bases remaining between them. The germline CDR1 and CDR2 sequences are MDHEN and SYDVKM. This CDR3 region has 14 residues. For the CDR3, the DNA is TGTGCCAGCAGTCCCTCGGTGCAGGTGGCTGGCTACACCTTC. This translates into CASSPSVQVAGYTF.

This clone was counted at least ten times. This chain uses TRBV27 with TRBJ2-7; the D gene is possibly TRBD1 (5 bases). V lost 6 bases, J lost 3 bases, and 15 bases lay in between. CDR3 length: 14 residues. Germline V gives CDR1 MNHEY, CDR2 SMNVEV (reference sequence). CDR3 amino acids: CASSITGANYEQYF. The CDR3 DNA sequence: TGTGCCAGCAGCATAACAGGAGCAAACTACGAGCAGTACTTC.

V gene TRBV19 combines with J gene TRBJ2-1, with 7 bases fitting TRBD2. From germline, CDR1 is LNHDA and CDR2 SQIVND (reference sequence). The CDR3 length is 15 residues. J gave up 0 bases and V 5 bases, and 4 bases lay outside the gene matches. This CDR3 reads CASSPSGSSYNEQFF. Here the CDR3 DNA reads TGTGCCAGTAGTCCTAGCGGAAGCTCCTACAATGAGCAGTTCTTC. Complete variable domain (other parts from reference TRBV19 and TRBJ2-1): DGGITQSPKYLFRKEGQNVTLSCEQNLNHDAMYWYRQDPGQGLRLIYYSQIVNDFQKGDIAEGYSVSREKKESFPLTVTSAQKNPTAFYLCASSPSGSSYNEQFFGPGTRLTVL.